What follows are 7 T cell receptor beta chains derived from one specimen sequenced in a study of T cells in Graves' hyperthyroidism and ophthalmopathy. TCR beta CDR3 region amplification was performed from RNA transcripts. Carried out on the TCR CDR3, a first-round RT-PCR used the HTBI primer set. Using its own MiXCR run on the multiplex PCR reads, TCRdb lists one record per CDR3 protein. The sample has around 300,000 distinct CDR3 sequences; approximately 20% are singletons. The sample was blood. Receptor source: a man younger than 40 with Graves' ophthalmopathy.

This chain uses TRBV7-9 with TRBJ2-2; D may match TRBD1 or TRBD2 (7 bases each). Germline loops: CDR1 SEHNR, CDR2 FQNEAQ (reference sequence). The CDR3 is made up of 18 amino acids. V was clipped by 5 bases and J by 2 bases, with 21 bases between them. The CDR3 sequence: CASSQGDMAGDNTGELFF. The CDR3 DNA is TGTGCCAGCAGCCAGGGGGACATGGCGGGGGATAACACCGGGGAGCTGTTTTTT.

This clonotype was detected only a few times. The J gene is TRBJ2-2, the V gene TRBV28; TRBD1 is a possible D gene (6 bases). The V and J ends lost 6 bases and 3 bases respectively, with 14 bases between them. CDR1 and CDR2 from the germline V gene are MDHEN and SYDVKM. The length of the CDR3 is 15 residues. In DNA form, the CDR3 reads TGTGCCAGCAGATCCCAGGGGATTGACACCGGGGAGCTGTTTTTT. It is translated as CASRSQGIDTGELFF.

In its sample, this clonotype was seen many times. The chain links TRBV28 to TRBJ2-3, with 7 bases identical to TRBD1. CDR1 is MDHEN, CDR2 SYDVKM, per germline. This CDR3 region has 15 residues. V trimming: 8 bases; J trimming: 0 bases; junction bases outside the gene matches: 8. The CDR3 DNA sequence: TGTGCCAGCTCTTCAGGGGGTCGCAGCACAGATACGCAGTATTTT. Amino acids: CASSSGGRSTDTQYF.

The chain combines TRBV29-1 with TRBJ2-7; D is uncertain. This CDR3 has 15 amino acids. Trimming cost V 0 bases and J 3 bases, with 15 bases left between them. Germline V lookup: CDR1 SQVTM, CDR2 ANQGSEA. In DNA, the CDR3 is TGCAGCGTTGAAGATATTACCCATGGGGTCTACGAGCAGTACTTC. This codes for CSVEDITHGVYEQYF.

J is TRBJ2-7 and V is TRBV11-2, with 8 bases fitting TRBD2. Trimming cost V 1 base and J 2 bases; bases outside gene matches: 7. Germline CDR1 SGHAT, CDR2 FQNNGV. The CDR3 runs to 16 residues. CDR3 DNA: TGTGCCAGCAGCTTAGTTGGTGATAGCGGGGCCTACGAGCAGTACTTC. This sequence encodes CASSLVGDSGAYEQYF.

The V and J genes are TRBV25-1 and TRBJ2-1; either TRBD1 or TRBD2 may supply D (5 bases each). The V gene's germline CDR1 is MGHDK and CDR2 SYGVNS. The germline V and J ends were trimmed by 3 bases and 8 bases, with 17 bases remaining between them. The CDR3 totals 15 residues. The CDR3 reads CASSEAGTPLDEQFF. DNA for the CDR3: TGTGCCAGCAGTGAGGCCGGGACCCCTCTTGATGAGCAGTTCTTC.

This rearrangement joins TRBV19 to TRBJ1-2; D unclear. Trimming cost V 4 bases and J 3 bases, with 3 bases left between them. This CDR3 comprises 11 residues. Germline V gene lookup returns CDR1 LNHDA and CDR2 SQIVND (reference sequence). The CDR3 sequence is CASSNDYGYTF. CDR3 coding DNA: TGTGCCAGTAGTAACGACTATGGCTACACCTTC.